Listed below are T cell receptor beta chains from one sample, sequenced in a study of control samples from healthy donors and cancer patients. The repertoire was sequenced with immunoSEQ multiplex PCR; TCRdb's copy has only in-frame clones and lacks some. This table has approximately 130,000 clones, about nine tenths appearing once. The specimen sequenced was blood. These receptors were obtained from a man aged 35 to 55 in good health. CDR3s include the opening cysteine and the closing phenylalanine or tryptophan. D genes are given only for firm matches.

J,length,D,V,CDR3
TRBJ2-7,15,NA,TRBV6-2/TRBV6-3,CASSYQRQGTYEQYF
TRBJ1-4,14,NA,TRBV7-9,CASSHFATNEKLFF
TRBJ1-2,14,TRBD1,TRBV6-2/TRBV6-3,CASSYYDRGDGYTF
TRBJ2-5,15,NA,TRBV7-2,CASRPNRAGAETQYF
TRBJ2-7,13,NA,TRBV5-1,CASSFTGGLEQYF
TRBJ1-2,12,NA,TRBV5-6,CASSLVNYGYTF
TRBJ2-5,13,NA,TRBV15,CATSRGVRETQYF
TRBJ2-3,17,TRBD2,TRBV7-2,CASSYRTSGGAADTQYF
TRBJ2-1,16,TRBD2,TRBV19,CASSTLGGSSYNEQFF
TRBJ1-2,14,NA,TRBV15,CATSRDSRRAINTF
TRBJ2-1,13,NA,TRBV6-7,CASKRGSFDEQFF
TRBJ2-5,16,TRBD2,TRBV24-1,CATSESSGGARETQYF
TRBJ1-1,12,NA,TRBV7-2,CASSHGLTEAFF
TRBJ1-2,15,TRBD1,TRBV2,CASTRDRVFNGGYTF
TRBJ1-1,17,TRBD1,TRBV10-3,CATLTDRASALNTEAFF
TRBJ1-1,12,NA,TRBV12-3/TRBV12-4,CASSPRRTEAFF
TRBJ2-7,14,TRBD1,TRBV7-9,CASSLVTGAREQYF
TRBJ2-5,14,NA,TRBV5-6,CASSLRDLIETQYF
TRBJ1-2,15,NA,TRBV4-1,CASSLTATKDLGYTF
TRBJ1-6,14,NA,TRBV6-5,CASSYTDRNSPLHF
TRBJ1-5,18,TRBD1,TRBV27,CASSEYPPITGALTPQHF
TRBJ2-7,15,NA,TRBV3-1/TRBV3-2,CASSQEGLGVYEQYF
TRBJ1-1,13,NA,TRBV29-1,CSVEEHPNTEAFF
TRBJ1-2,16,TRBD1,TRBV5-1,CASSYTLQGAYYGYTF
TRBJ2-7,14,TRBD1,TRBV25-1,CASSAGTGSNEQYF
TRBJ2-7,15,TRBD2,TRBV7-2,CASSLVGTSGFEQYF
TRBJ1-2,14,TRBD1,TRBV10-3,CAIRWQGAGYGYTF
TRBJ1-6,15,TRBD1,TRBV5-1,CASSLWTGGPSPLHF
TRBJ2-2,15,TRBD1,TRBV9,CASSAGTGHTGELFF
TRBJ2-3,18,NA,TRBV3-1/TRBV3-2,CASSQDRASATSTDTQYF
TRBJ2-5,11,NA,TRBV30,CAWARPETQYF
TRBJ1-6,17,NA,TRBV12-5,CASGLGHGGGNNSPLHF
TRBJ1-1,13,NA,TRBV2,CASGVGGVAEAFF
TRBJ2-5,16,NA,TRBV7-8,CASSGTQEMVLQTQYF
TRBJ2-6,21,TRBD1,TRBV3-1/TRBV3-2,CASSQSRDRGRQDSGANVLTF
TRBJ1-2,14,NA,TRBV6-5,CASRNRGVLIGYTF
TRBJ2-1,17,NA,TRBV7-6,CASSSPQGTGNWGEQFF
TRBJ2-7,14,TRBD1,TRBV6-6,CASSGDRGQYEQYF
TRBJ2-6,14,NA,TRBV6-2/TRBV6-3,CASSTDSGANVLTF
TRBJ1-2,14,NA,TRBV7-9,CASSPDGTAIGYTF
TRBJ2-6,15,NA,TRBV2,CASSTREAGANVLTF
TRBJ1-3,13,TRBD1,TRBV6-5,CASSGQGGNTIYF
TRBJ1-1,17,NA,TRBV5-4,CASSPGGDRVKNTEAFF
TRBJ1-6,15,NA,TRBV7-9,CASSSPNRADSPLHF